Listed below are T cell receptor beta chains from one sample, sequenced in a study of T cell responses to AZD1222 COVID-19 vaccine. Sequencing used immunoSEQ multiplex PCR; TCRdb keeps in-frame clones, though not all of them. The sample has around 140,000 clones; roughly 90% are singletons. The sequenced sample was peripheral blood, obtained on day 0 of AZD1222 vaccination. Receptors were obtained from an adult in good health. The CDR3 runs from the conserved cysteine through the conserved F or W. The D gene is left open where the match is weak. Clone size appears in some rows only: once, few, many, or a class for an expanded clone.

20	TRBV7-3	.	.	TRBJ2-6	TGTGCCAGCAGCTTAAGAGGGGTTGGGCAGGCCTTCTCTGGGGCCAACGTCCTGACTTTC	CASSLRGVGQAFSGANVLTF
12	TRBV21-1	.	.	TRBJ1-1	TGTGCCAGAGTCCCCCCGGGGACTGAAGCTTTCTTT	CARVPPGTEAFF
21	TRBV7-3	TRBD2	.	TRBJ2-2	TGTGCCAGCAGCTTAACAGTGTTGGGGCTAGCGGAGCCACTGAACACCGGGGAGCTGTTTTTT	CASSLTVLGLAEPLNTGELFF
13	TRBV30	.	.	TRBJ2-1	TGTGCCTGGAGTGGAGTAGGACAAAATGAGCAGTTCTTC	CAWSGVGQNEQFF
17	TRBV11-2	TRBD1	.	TRBJ2-7	TGTGCCAGCAGCTTAGGGACAGGGGGCAGGCGTTCCTACGAGCAGTACTTC	CASSLGTGGRRSYEQYF
14	TRBV7-9	TRBD2	.	TRBJ2-1	TGTGCCAGCAGCAACTTTAGCGGGGGCAGGGAGCAGTTCTTC	CASSNFSGGREQFF
16	TRBV7-2	TRBD1	.	TRBJ1-3	TGTGCCAGCAGCTCACCACAGGGGGCCTCTGGAAACACCATATATTTT	CASSSPQGASGNTIYF
14	TRBV7-9	.	once	TRBJ2-7	TGTGCCAGCAGCTTAGGAGGCGTTCCGGGGGAGCAGTACTTC	CASSLGGVPGEQYF
14	TRBV18	.	.	TRBJ2-7	TGTGCCAGCTCACCCCCAGGGACCACCTACGAGCAGTACTTC	CASSPPGTTYEQYF
15	TRBV11-2	TRBD1	.	TRBJ2-7	TGTGCCAGCCGCCTGGGGACAGGGATTTTCTACGAGCAGTACTTC	CASRLGTGIFYEQYF
14	TRBV6-5	TRBD1	.	TRBJ1-2	TGTGCCAGCAGCGGTTCAGGGACAGGGTACGGCTACACCTTC	CASSGSGTGYGYTF
15	TRBV19	TRBD1	.	TRBJ1-1	TGTGCCAGTAACCTAGGACAGGGGGGGAACACTGAAGCTTTCTTT	CASNLGQGGNTEAFF
15	TRBV19	.	.	TRBJ2-1	TGTGCCAGTAGTGAGGGTAGCGGACTCTACAATGAGCAGTTCTTC	CASSEGSGLYNEQFF
15	TRBV13	.	once	TRBJ1-3	TGTGCCAGCACCATCCGGACAAGCTCTGGAAACACCATATATTTT	CASTIRTSSGNTIYF
17	TRBV4-3	TRBD2	once	TRBJ2-7	TGCGCCAGCAGCCAAGAGACTTCAGCGGGAAGAACCTACGAGCAGTACTTC	CASSQETSAGRTYEQYF
18	TRBV27	TRBD2	.	TRBJ2-2	TGTGCCAGCAGTGGGGGGAGGCGGCGGGAGAGGGACACCGGGGAGCTGTTTTTT	CASSGGRRRERDTGELFF